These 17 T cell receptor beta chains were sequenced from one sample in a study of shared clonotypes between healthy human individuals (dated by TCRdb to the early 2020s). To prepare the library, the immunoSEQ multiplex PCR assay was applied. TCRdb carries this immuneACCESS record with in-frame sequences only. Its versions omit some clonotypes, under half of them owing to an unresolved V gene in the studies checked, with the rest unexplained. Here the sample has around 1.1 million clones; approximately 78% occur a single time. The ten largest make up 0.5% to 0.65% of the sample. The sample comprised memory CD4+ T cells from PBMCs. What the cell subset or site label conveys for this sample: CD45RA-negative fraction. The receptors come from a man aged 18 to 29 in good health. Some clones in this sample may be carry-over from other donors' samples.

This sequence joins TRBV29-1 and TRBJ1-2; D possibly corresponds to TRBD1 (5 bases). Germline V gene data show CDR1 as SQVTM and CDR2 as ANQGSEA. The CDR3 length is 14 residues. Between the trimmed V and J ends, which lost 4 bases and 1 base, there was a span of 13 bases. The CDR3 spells CSVVGTDHNYGYTF. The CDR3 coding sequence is TGCAGCGTTGTCGGGACGGATCATAACTATGGCTACACCTTC. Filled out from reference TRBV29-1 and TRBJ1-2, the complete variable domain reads SAVISQKPSRDICQRGTSLTIQCQVDSQVTMMFWYRQQPGQSLTLIATANQGSEATYESGFVIDKFPISRPNLTFSTLTVSNMSPEDSSIYLCSVVGTDHNYGYTFGSGTRLTVV.

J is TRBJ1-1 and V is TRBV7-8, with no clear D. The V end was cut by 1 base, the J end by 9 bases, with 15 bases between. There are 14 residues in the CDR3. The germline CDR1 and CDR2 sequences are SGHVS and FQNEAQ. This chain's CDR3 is CASSLGFASIKAFF. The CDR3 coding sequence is TGTGCCAGCAGCTTAGGTTTTGCGTCGATAAAAGCTTTCTTT.

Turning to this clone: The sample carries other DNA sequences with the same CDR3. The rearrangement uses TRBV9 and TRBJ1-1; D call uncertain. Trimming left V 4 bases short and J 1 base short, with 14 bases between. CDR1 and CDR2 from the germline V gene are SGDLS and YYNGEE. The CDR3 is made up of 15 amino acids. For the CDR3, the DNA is TGTGCCAGCAGCCCTAGGACGGAATGGAACACTGAAGCTTTCTTT. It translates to CASSPRTEWNTEAFF.

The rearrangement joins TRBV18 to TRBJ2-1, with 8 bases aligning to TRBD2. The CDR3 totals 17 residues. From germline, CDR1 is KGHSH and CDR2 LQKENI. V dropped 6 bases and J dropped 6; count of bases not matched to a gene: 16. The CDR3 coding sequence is TGTGCCAGCTCCTCCAGCCAGGGTTCCGGACTAGCCAATGAGCAGTTCTTC. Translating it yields CASSSSQGSGLANEQFF.

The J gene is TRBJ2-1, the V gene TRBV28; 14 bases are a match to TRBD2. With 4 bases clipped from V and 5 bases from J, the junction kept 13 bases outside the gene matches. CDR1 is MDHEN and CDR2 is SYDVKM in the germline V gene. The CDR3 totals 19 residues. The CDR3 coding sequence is TGTGCCAGCAGTTCCTCCGGGACTAGCGGGAGTCTCACCCACAATGAGCAGTTCTTC. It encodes CASSSSGTSGSLTHNEQFF. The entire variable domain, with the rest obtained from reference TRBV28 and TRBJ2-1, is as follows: DVKVTQSSRYLVKRTGEKVFLECVQDMDHENMFWYRQDPGLGLRLIYFSYDVKMKEKGDIPEGYSVSREKKERFSLILESASTNQTSMYLCASSSSGTSGSLTHNEQFFGPGTRLTVL.

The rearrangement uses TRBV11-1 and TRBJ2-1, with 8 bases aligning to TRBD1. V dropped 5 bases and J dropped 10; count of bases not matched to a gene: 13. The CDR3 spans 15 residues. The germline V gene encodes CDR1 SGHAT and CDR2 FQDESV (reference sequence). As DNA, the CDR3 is TGTGCCAGCAGCCGAAGGACAGGGTTTTTGGAAGAGCAGTTCTTC. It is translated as CASSRRTGFLEEQFF.

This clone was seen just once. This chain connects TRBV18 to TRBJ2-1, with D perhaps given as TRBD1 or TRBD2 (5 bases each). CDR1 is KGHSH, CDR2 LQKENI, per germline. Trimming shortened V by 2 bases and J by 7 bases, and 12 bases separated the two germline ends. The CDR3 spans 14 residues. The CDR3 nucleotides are TGTGCCAGCTCACCATCCGGGACGTTTAATGAGCAGTTCTTC. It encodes CASSPSGTFNEQFF.

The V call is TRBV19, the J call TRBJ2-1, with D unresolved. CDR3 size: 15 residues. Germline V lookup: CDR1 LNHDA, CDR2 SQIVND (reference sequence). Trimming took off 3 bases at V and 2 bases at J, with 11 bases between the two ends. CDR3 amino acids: CASSMSSPAYNEQFF. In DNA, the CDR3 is TGTGCCAGTAGTATGTCCTCCCCTGCCTACAATGAGCAGTTCTTC.

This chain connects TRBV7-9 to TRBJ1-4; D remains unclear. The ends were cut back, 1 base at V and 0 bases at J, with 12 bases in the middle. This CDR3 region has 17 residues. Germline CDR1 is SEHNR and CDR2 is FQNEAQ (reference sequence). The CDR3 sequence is CASSLGARTTTNEKLFF. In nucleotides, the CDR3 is TGTGCCAGCAGCTTAGGGGCGCGGACGACAACTAATGAAAAACTGTTTTTT.

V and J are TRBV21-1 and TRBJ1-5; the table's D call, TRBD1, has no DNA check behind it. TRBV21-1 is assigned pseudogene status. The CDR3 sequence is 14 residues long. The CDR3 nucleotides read TGTGCCAGCAGCAAGAGACATTCCCACCAGCCCCAGCATTTT. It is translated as CASSKRHSHQPQHF.

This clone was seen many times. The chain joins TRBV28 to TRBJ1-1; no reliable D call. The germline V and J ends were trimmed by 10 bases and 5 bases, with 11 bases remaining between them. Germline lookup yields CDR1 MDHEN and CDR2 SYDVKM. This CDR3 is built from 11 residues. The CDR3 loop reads CAIRSRTEAFF. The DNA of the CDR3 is TGTGCCATCCGTAGTCGTACTGAAGCTTTCTTT.

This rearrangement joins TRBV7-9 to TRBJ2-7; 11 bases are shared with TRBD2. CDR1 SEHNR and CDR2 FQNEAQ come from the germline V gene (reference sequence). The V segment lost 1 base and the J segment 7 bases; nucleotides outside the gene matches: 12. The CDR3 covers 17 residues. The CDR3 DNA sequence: TGTGCCAGCAGCTTAGGAGGGGATAGCGGGAGGGCAGGGGAGCAGTACTTC. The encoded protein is CASSLGGDSGRAGEQYF. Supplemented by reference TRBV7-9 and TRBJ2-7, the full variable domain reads DTGVSQNPRHKITKRGQNVTFRCDPISEHNRLYWYRQTLGQGPEFLTYFQNEAQLEKSRLLSDRFSAERPKGSFSTLEIQRTEQGDSAMYLCASSLGGDSGRAGEQYFGPGTRLTVT.

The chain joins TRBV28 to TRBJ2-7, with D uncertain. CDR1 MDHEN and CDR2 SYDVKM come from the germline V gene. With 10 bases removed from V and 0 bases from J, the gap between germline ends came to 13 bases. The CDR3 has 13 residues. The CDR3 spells CATETRNSYEQYF. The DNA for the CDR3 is TGTGCCACCGAGACACGGAACTCCTACGAGCAGTACTTC.

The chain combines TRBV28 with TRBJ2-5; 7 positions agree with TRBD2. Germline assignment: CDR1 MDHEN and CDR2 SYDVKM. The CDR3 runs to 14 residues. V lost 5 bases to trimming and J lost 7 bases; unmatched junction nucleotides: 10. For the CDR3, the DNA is TGTGCCAGCAGTGGCGGGAGCGCCAAAGGGACCCAGTACTTC. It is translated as CASSGGSAKGTQYF.

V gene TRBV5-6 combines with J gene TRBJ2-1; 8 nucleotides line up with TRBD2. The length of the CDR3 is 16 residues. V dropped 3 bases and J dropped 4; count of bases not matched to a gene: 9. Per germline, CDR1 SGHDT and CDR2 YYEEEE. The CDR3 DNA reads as TGTGCCAGCAGCTATGCCTCGGGAGGGCAATACAATGAGCAGTTCTTC. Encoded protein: CASSYASGGQYNEQFF.

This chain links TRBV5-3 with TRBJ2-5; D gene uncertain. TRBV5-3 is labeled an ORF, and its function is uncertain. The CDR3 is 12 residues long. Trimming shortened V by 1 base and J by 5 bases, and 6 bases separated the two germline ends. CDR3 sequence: CARSLSPETQYF. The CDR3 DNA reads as TGTGCCAGAAGCTTGTCCCCGGAGACCCAGTACTTC.

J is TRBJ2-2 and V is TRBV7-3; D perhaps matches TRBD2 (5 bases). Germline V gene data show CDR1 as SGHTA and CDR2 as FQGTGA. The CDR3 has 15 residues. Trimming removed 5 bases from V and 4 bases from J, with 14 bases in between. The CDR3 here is CASSGPGSGTGELFF. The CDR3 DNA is TGTGCCAGCAGCGGCCCGGGGAGCGGCACCGGGGAGCTGTTTTTT.